These 30 T cell receptor beta chains originate from one sample sequenced in a study of CD8 T cells in Susac syndrome. After extraction with the RNeasy kit, about 0.5 to 1 ug of the RNA was reverse transcribed using random hexamers. From the immunoSEQ multiplex PCR reads, TCRdb called clonotypes with MiXCR, one entry per CDR3 protein. The repertoire holds over 350,000 distinct CDR3 sequences, with approximately 85% as singletons. Sequences were obtained from CD8+ T cells from PBMCs. These TCRs come from a human donor with multiple sclerosis.

The rearrangement uses TRBV25-1 and TRBJ2-4; D uncertain. Trimming pared 4 bases from V and 5 bases from J, leaving 18 bases between. The CDR3 spans 16 residues. CDR1 and CDR2 (germline): MGHDK, SYGVNS. DNA for the CDR3: TGTGCCAGCAGTGTGAAGAAAGAGGAGAACCAAAACATTCAGTACTTC. Its protein is CASSVKKEENQNIQYF.

V is TRBV6-5 and J is TRBJ2-1; maybe TRBD1 (7 bases). Germline V gene data show CDR1 as MNHEY and CDR2 as SVGAGI. This CDR3 contains 10 residues. Between the trimmed V and J ends, which lost 8 bases and 14 bases, there was a span of 13 bases. The CDR3 DNA reads as TGTGCCAGCCAGCAGGGGGGAGAGTTCTTC. It specifies CASQQGGEFF.

The chain links TRBV27 to TRBJ2-7; D call uncertain. Germline CDR1 MNHEY, CDR2 SMNVEV (reference sequence). The CDR3 has 15 residues. V dropped 3 bases and J dropped 5 bases, with 17 bases sitting between them. DNA for the CDR3: TGTGCCAGCAGTTTTTTCGAGACTTCAGCTCACGAGCAGTACTTC. It yields the protein CASSFFETSAHEQYF.

In DNA form, the CDR3 reads TGCAGCGTTGAGTTTGGGACAGGGGGCAGAGAGCAGTACTTC. It specifies CSVEFGTGGREQYF. The chain is built from TRBV29-1 and TRBJ2-7; 12 nucleotides match TRBD1. Germline V gives CDR1 SQVTM, CDR2 ANQGSEA. CDR3 length: 14 residues. V lost 3 bases, J lost 7 bases, and 7 bases stayed unmatched.

This clonotype appeared a few times. The V gene is TRBV30, the J gene TRBJ2-1, with unresolved D. CDR1 and CDR2 from the germline V gene are GTSNPN and SVGIG (reference sequence). The CDR3 spans 12 residues. V gave up 0 bases and J gave up 6 bases, with 6 bases separating them. The CDR3 is CAWSVSLNEQFF. The CDR3, as DNA: TGTGCCTGGAGTGTCTCCCTCAATGAGCAGTTCTTC.

The chain carries TRBV11-2 and TRBJ2-5; D is unclear. Germline V CDR1 and CDR2: SGHAT, FQNNGV. V was shortened by 1 base and J by 2 bases, with 11 bases between the two germline ends. The CDR3 length is 15 residues. The CDR3 loop reads CASSLALGIQETQYF. CDR3 bases: TGTGCCAGCAGCTTAGCTCTAGGGATTCAAGAGACCCAGTACTTC.

The genes are TRBV21-1 and TRBJ1-5; the table gives TRBD1 as D, unverified against the DNA. TRBV21-1 counts as a pseudogene. There are 17 residues in the CDR3. The CDR3 loop is CASSRSKGDADNQPQHF. The CDR3, as DNA: TGTGCCAGCAGCAGGAGTAAAGGGGATGCGGACAATCAGCCCCAGCATTTT.

This chain connects TRBV27 to TRBJ2-7; D perhaps matches TRBD2 (6 bases). The CDR3 spans 13 residues. V was clipped by 2 bases and J by 5 bases, with 10 bases between them. Per germline, CDR1 MNHEY and CDR2 SMNVEV (reference sequence). CDR3 in amino acids: CASSLTSWNEQYF. The DNA for the CDR3 is TGTGCCAGCAGTTTAACTAGCTGGAACGAGCAGTACTTC.

CDR3 amino acids: CASSYLMGGEAFF. The CDR3 DNA reads TGTGCCAGCAGCTATCTGATGGGGGGGGAAGCTTTCTTT. The chain couples TRBV11-2 to TRBJ1-1, with a tentative D call TRBD1 (5 bases). Trimming stripped 4 bases from V and 8 bases from J, with 14 bases between. There are 13 residues in the CDR3. Germline-derived CDR1 and CDR2 are SGHAT and FQNNGV.

The sample holds a few counts of this clonotype. V is TRBV30 and J is TRBJ2-7; no definite D call. Per the germline V gene, CDR1 is GTSNPN and CDR2 is SVGIG (reference sequence). The CDR3 is 13 residues long. Trimming removed 0 bases from V and 2 bases from J, with 8 bases in between. CDR3: CAWSVPETYEQYF. As DNA, the CDR3 is TGTGCCTGGAGTGTACCGGAAACCTACGAGCAGTACTTC.

V gene TRBV29-1 combines with J gene TRBJ2-1, with 10 positions matching TRBD2. The CDR3 contains 16 residues. V lost 2 bases and J lost 7; bases outside the gene matches: 11. Germline V gene data show CDR1 as SQVTM and CDR2 as ANQGSEA. The CDR3 loop is CSVELLAGLTGNEQFF. CDR3 DNA sequence: TGCAGCGTTGAACTACTAGCGGGATTAACGGGAAATGAGCAGTTCTTC.

The chain combines TRBV12-5 with TRBJ2-5, with TRBD1 matching over 7 bases. The CDR3 contains 17 residues. Germline CDR1 LGHNT, CDR2 FRNRAP. Trimming took 0 bases from V and 5 from J; bases not matched to a gene: 12. DNA for the CDR3: TGTGCTAGTGGTTTGGTCCCCACAACAGGGGCCGATGAGACCCAGTACTTC. It yields the protein CASGLVPTTGADETQYF. The full variable domain, completed using reference TRBV12-5 and TRBJ2-5, is DARVTQTPRHKVTEMGQEVTMRCQPILGHNTVFWYRQTMMQGLELLAYFRNRAPLDDSGMPKDRFSAEMPDATLATLKIQPSEPRDSAVYFCASGLVPTTGADETQYFGPGTRLLVL.

The J gene is TRBJ2-1, the V gene TRBV20-1, with a weak D call TRBD2 (6 bases). CDR1 is DFQATT, CDR2 SNEGSKA, per germline (reference sequence). The ends were cut back, 0 bases at V and 8 bases at J, with 14 bases in the middle. There are 14 residues in the CDR3. In nucleotides, the CDR3 is TGCAGTGCTAGAGATAGGTACGGGAGCGATGAGCAGTTCTTC. Protein sequence: CSARDRYGSDEQFF.

J is TRBJ2-3 and V is TRBV27; a possible D gene is TRBD1 (6 bases). This CDR3 comprises 17 residues. The V and J ends lost 3 bases and 0 bases respectively, with 16 bases between them. Germline loops: CDR1 MNHEY, CDR2 SMNVEV (reference sequence). The CDR3 coding sequence is TGTGCCAGCAGTTTTATAGGGGGAAGCCTTAGCACAGATACGCAGTATTTT. It specifies CASSFIGGSLSTDTQYF.

This chain links TRBV9 with TRBJ2-1; D not resolved. Germline assignment: CDR1 SGDLS and CDR2 YYNGEE. This CDR3 comprises 14 residues. Between the trimmed V and J ends, which lost 1 base and 7 bases, there was a span of 12 bases. CDR3 sequence: CASSVKGTRNEQFF. The CDR3 DNA is TGTGCCAGCAGCGTAAAGGGTACTCGGAATGAGCAGTTCTTC.

The V call is TRBV10-3, the J call TRBJ2-3; possible D gene TRBD2, 6 bases. The germline CDR1 and CDR2 sequences are ENHRY and SYGVKD. This CDR3 has 15 residues. With 0 bases removed from V and 4 bases from J, the gap between germline ends came to 11 bases. CDR3 amino acids: CAISESWGDSDTQYF. CDR3 sequence (DNA): TGTGCCATCAGTGAGTCTTGGGGGGATTCAGATACGCAGTATTTT.

In DNA form, the CDR3 reads TGTGCCACCAAGTCGACTAGCGACCTGAGCACAGATACGCAGTATTTT. Translation: CATKSTSDLSTDTQYF. The genes are TRBV15 and TRBJ2-3; 8 nucleotides agree with TRBD2. Trimming removed 7 bases from V and 0 bases from J; junction bases left unmatched: 9. CDR3 length: 16 residues. Germline V gene lookup returns CDR1 LNHNV and CDR2 YYDKDF (reference sequence).

The chain couples TRBV28 to TRBJ1-5; no clear D gene. The length of the CDR3 is 15 residues. The germline V gene has CDR1 MDHEN and CDR2 SYDVKM. The V end lost 5 bases, the J end lost 0 bases, and 11 bases lay between the germline ends. The CDR3, as DNA: TGTGCCAGCAGTGCTGATACATATAGCAATCAGCCCCAGCATTTT. Its protein is CASSADTYSNQPQHF. Full variable domain (outside the CDR3, taken from reference TRBV28 and TRBJ1-5): DVKVTQSSRYLVKRTGEKVFLECVQDMDHENMFWYRQDPGLGLRLIYFSYDVKMKEKGDIPEGYSVSREKKERFSLILESASTNQTSMYLCASSADTYSNQPQHFGDGTRLSIL.

The rearrangement links TRBV29-1 to TRBJ2-5; 8 nucleotides agree with TRBD2. CDR1 SQVTM and CDR2 ANQGSEA come from the germline V gene. CDR3 length: 12 residues. After removal of 7 bases from V and 3 bases from J, the junction contained 4 bases not matched to a gene. The CDR3 DNA reads TGCAGCGGATCAGCGGGAGAAGAGACCCAGTACTTC. Protein product: CSGSAGEETQYF.

The chain recombines TRBV21-1 with TRBJ2-7; the DNA was not compared with TRBD2, the D call given in the table. TRBV21-1 is annotated as a pseudogene. The CDR3 consists of 14 residues. Here the CDR3 DNA reads TGTGCCACCCCGTCTGGGAGGGTCTCCTACGAGCAGTACTTC. Its translation is CATPSGRVSYEQYF.

This clonotype appeared a few times. CDR3 sequence reads: CASSLNFEGQGAGYEKLFF. The CDR3 DNA reads as TGTGCCAGCAGCCTGAACTTCGAGGGACAGGGGGCGGGTTATGAAAAACTGTTTTTT. The chain employs TRBV11-2 and TRBJ1-4, with TRBD1 matching over 12 bases. In germline, CDR1 is SGHAT, CDR2 FQNNGV. V lost 5 bases and J lost 6; bases outside the gene matches: 16. This CDR3 is built from 19 residues.

This clonotype is a singleton in its sample. The gene calls are TRBV10-1 and TRBJ2-7, with TRBD1 identical over 8 bases. Per the germline V gene, CDR1 is WNHNN and CDR2 is SYGVQD (reference sequence). The CDR3 contains 13 residues. V was pared by 5 bases and J by 4 bases, with 4 bases of the junction left unmatched. The CDR3 DNA reads TGCGCCAGCAGTAGCAGACAGGGGTACGAGCAGTACTTC. It yields the protein CASSSRQGYEQYF.

V gene TRBV7-9 combines with J gene TRBJ2-7, with D tentatively TRBD2 (6 bases). The CDR3 length is 13 residues. Germline V gene lookup returns CDR1 SEHNR and CDR2 FQNEAQ (reference sequence). V dropped 4 bases and J dropped 7 bases, with 14 bases sitting between them. CDR3 sequence (DNA): TGTGCCAGCAGCTCTTCCGGGAGCGAGGAGCAGTACTTC. Its translation: CASSSSGSEEQYF.

The chain couples TRBV27 to TRBJ2-7, with 9 nucleotides matching TRBD2. The length of the CDR3 is 15 residues. Trimming at V came to 8 bases and at J to 5 bases, leaving 13 bases not matched to a gene. Germline V gene sequence: CDR1 MNHEY, CDR2 SMNVEV (reference sequence). The CDR3 region is CASRAISGSGDEQYF. The DNA for the CDR3 is TGTGCCAGCCGAGCTATTAGCGGGAGCGGGGACGAGCAGTACTTC.

This clonotype was counted only a few times. This chain links TRBV7-9 with TRBJ2-3; unclear D gene. V dropped 6 bases and J dropped 1 base, with 20 bases sitting between them. The CDR3 consists of 17 residues. Looked up from germline, CDR1 is SEHNR and CDR2 is FQNEAQ (reference sequence). The CDR3 here is CASRPRSVRQGTDTQYF. The CDR3, as DNA: TGTGCCAGCAGGCCCCGGTCCGTGAGACAAGGCACAGATACGCAGTATTTT. Drawing the rest from reference TRBV7-9 and TRBJ2-3, the complete variable domain is DTGVSQNPRHKITKRGQNVTFRCDPISEHNRLYWYRQTLGQGPEFLTYFQNEAQLEKSRLLSDRFSAERPKGSFSTLEIQRTEQGDSAMYLCASRPRSVRQGTDTQYFGPGTRLTVL.

V usage is TRBV2 and J usage is TRBJ1-5; no clear D. CDR3 size: 15 residues. The V end lost 8 bases, the J end lost 0 bases, and 14 bases lay between the germline ends. CDR1 SNHLY and CDR2 FYNNEI come from the germline V gene. The CDR3, as DNA: TGTGCCAGCCGTCAGAGTTGGGGTAGCAATCAGCCCCAGCATTTT. Translation gives CASRQSWGSNQPQHF.

The chain combines TRBV5-6 with TRBJ1-1; no reliable D call. The germline V and J ends were trimmed by 2 bases and 1 base, with 9 bases remaining between them. CDR3 length: 14 residues. Germline loops: CDR1 SGHDT, CDR2 YYEEEE. This CDR3 reads CASSFVNQNTEAFF. CDR3 in DNA: TGTGCCAGCAGCTTTGTGAACCAGAACACTGAAGCTTTCTTT.

J is TRBJ2-2 and V is TRBV27; either TRBD1 or TRBD2 may supply D (5 bases each). Trimming pared 2 bases from V and 7 bases from J, leaving 11 bases between. The CDR3 loop spans 14 amino acids. Germline CDR1 and CDR2: MNHEY and SMNVEV (reference sequence). CDR3 amino acids: CASSLRGLGGELFF. In DNA form, the CDR3 reads TGTGCCAGCAGTTTACGGGGCTTAGGCGGGGAGCTGTTTTTT.

The V call is TRBV4-1, the J call TRBJ1-1; perhaps TRBD1 as D (5 bases). V lost 3 bases and J lost 5, with 16 bases in between. The germline CDR1 and CDR2 sequences are MGHRA and YSYEKL. The CDR3 contains 15 residues. CDR3 protein: CASSHTRSRGTEAFF. The DNA for the CDR3 is TGCGCCAGCAGCCACACGCGGTCGCGGGGGACTGAAGCTTTCTTT.

In this sample, this clonotype turned up once. The chain recombines TRBV28 with TRBJ2-3; the D gene is possibly TRBD2 (6 bases). There are 17 residues in the CDR3. The germline V and J ends were trimmed by 5 bases and 3 bases, with 21 bases remaining between them. Looked up from germline, CDR1 is MDHEN and CDR2 is SYDVKM. The CDR3 loop reads CASSPIWTGVDTDTQYF. The CDR3 DNA is TGTGCCAGCAGTCCTATTTGGACGGGGGTCGATACAGATACGCAGTATTTT. The full variable domain, with the rest looked up from reference TRBV28 and TRBJ2-3, is DVKVTQSSRYLVKRTGEKVFLECVQDMDHENMFWYRQDPGLGLRLIYFSYDVKMKEKGDIPEGYSVSREKKERFSLILESASTNQTSMYLCASSPIWTGVDTDTQYFGPGTRLTVL.